This T cell receptor (beta chain) was observed in a study of cytomegalovirus exposure and HLA in healthy donors. The primer mix had 60 Vbeta and 13 Jbeta primers. Sequencing used immunoSEQ multiplex PCR; TCRdb keeps in-frame clones, though not all of them. The repertoire shows roughly 150,000 clones; the top ten hold around 1.5%. Trimming stripped 4 bases from V and 3 bases from J, with 14 bases between. The CDR3 runs to 15 residues. Germline CDR1 SGDLS, CDR2 YYNGEE. This TCR derives from a woman between 50 and 59 years old in good health and CMV-seronegative. The genes are TRBV9 and TRBJ1-3; D is ambiguous. Input material: PBMCs. This CDR3 is CASSPRGSGGNTIYF. CDR3 nucleotides: TGTGCCAGCAGCCCCCGCGGTTCTGGTGGAAACACCATATATTTT. The full variable domain, its missing parts supplied by reference TRBV9 and TRBJ1-3, is DSGVTQTPKHLITATGQRVTLRCSPRSGDLSVYWYQQSLDQGLQFLIQYYNGEERAKGNILERFSAQQFPDLHSELNLSSLELGDSALYFCASSPRGSGGNTIYFGEGSWLTVV.